The sequence of this TCR beta chain was determined in a study of glioma-infiltrating T cells. TCR alpha and beta CDR3 regions were amplified from RNA using iRepertoire nested multiplex PCR. Input was about 85-450 ng of tissue mRNA or PBMC total RNA. MiXCR, applied by TCRdb to the multiplex PCR reads, yields one record per CDR3 protein. Among around 150,000 distinct CDR3 sequences listed, about 39% were seen once. The CDR3 spans 13 residues. The germline V gene has CDR1 DFQATT and CDR2 SNEGSKA (reference sequence). V shed 6 bases and J shed 2 bases, with 11 bases lying between them. Study observations and caveats: Non-neoplastic patients had below-expected tissue-blood divergence, while all gliomas exceeded expectation. Only very few CDR3 sequences appeared in both tissue and blood.

A few counts support this clonotype. Its target is unknown. This receptor was taken from a human donor with low-grade glioma or glioblastoma, undergoing nonglioma brain surgery, or in good health (not recorded which). Material: glioma tissue, nonneoplastic brain tissue, or PBMCs (not recorded which). The J gene is TRBJ1-5, the V gene TRBV20-1; D remains unclear. CDR3 DNA: TGCAGTGCACGGACTTTCGGCAATCAGCCCCAGCATTTT. Encoded protein: CSARTFGNQPQHF.